The next 21 T cell receptor beta chains were all read from a single sample in a study of blood T cell repertoires in COVID-19 (dated by TCRdb to 2020 to 2021). Receptor libraries were prepared by the immunoSEQ multiplex PCR assay. TCRdb took over this immuneACCESS table, retaining in-frame rearrangements with V and J assigned. Such tables are incomplete; in checked studies, under half of the missing clones stem from an unresolved V gene, and the remainder is unexplained. This sample comprises roughly 77,000 clones, 88% of them detected only once. Clones ranked in the top ten supply approximately 4.8% of the sample. The sample comprised peripheral blood. The receptors were sampled from a human donor in a cohort sampled during active COVID-19.

The chain combines TRBV19 with TRBJ2-2; D is unclear. This CDR3 region has 14 residues. Germline CDR1 reads LNHDA; CDR2 reads SQIVND (reference sequence). V was trimmed by 7 bases and J by 4 bases, leaving 13 bases between them. CDR3 in amino acids: CASKEQLSTGELFF. The CDR3 DNA reads TGTGCCAGTAAGGAACAGCTCAGCACCGGGGAGCTGTTTTTT.

This chain uses TRBV7-8 with TRBJ1-1; possible D gene TRBD1, 6 bases. V lost 8 bases, J lost 0 bases, and 16 bases lay in between. Germline V gives CDR1 SGHVS, CDR2 FQNEAQ. This CDR3 has 15 residues. CDR3 nucleotide sequence: TGTGCCAGCCGGGAGGGGGTGGACATGAACACTGAAGCTTTCTTT. It specifies CASREGVDMNTEAFF.

The chain recombines TRBV15 with TRBJ1-6, with D unresolved. V was clipped by 0 bases and J by 5 bases, with 8 bases between them. CDR1 and CDR2 from the germline V gene are LNHNV and YYDKDF (reference sequence). The CDR3 consists of 15 residues. Here the CDR3 DNA reads TGTGCCACCAGCAGAGATGGCAGTGATAATTCACCCCTCCACTTT. Encoded protein: CATSRDGSDNSPLHF. The complete variable domain, with remaining parts taken from reference TRBV15 and TRBJ1-6, reads DAMVIQNPRYQVTQFGKPVTLSCSQTLNHNVMYWYQQKSSQAPKLLFHYYDKDFNNEADTPDNFQSRRPNTSFCFLDIRSPGLGDTAMYLCATSRDGSDNSPLHFGNGTRLTVT.

The sample holds a few counts of this clone. J is TRBJ2-7 and V is TRBV7-9, with no clear D. Germline V gene data show CDR1 as SEHNR and CDR2 as FQNEAQ (reference sequence). The CDR3 contains 11 residues. V lost 5 bases to trimming and J lost 6 bases, with 8 bases between them. DNA for the CDR3: TGTGCCAGCAGCCCGAAGAGCGAGCAGTACTTC. This translates into CASSPKSEQYF.

This clone was picked up one time. The chain recombines TRBV28 with TRBJ2-1, with unresolved D. The CDR3 is 13 amino acids. Trimming left V 3 bases short and J 5 bases short, with 8 bases between. Germline V gives CDR1 MDHEN, CDR2 SYDVKM. This chain's CDR3 is CASSLPGNNEQFF. The CDR3 DNA is TGTGCCAGCAGTTTGCCCGGTAACAATGAGCAGTTCTTC.

The chain has TRBV4-3 and TRBJ2-7, with D tentatively TRBD2 (5 bases). V was cut by 1 base and J by 3 bases, with 10 bases left in between. Germline lookup yields CDR1 LGHNA and CDR2 YSLEER. The CDR3 contains 14 residues. In DNA form, the CDR3 reads TGCGCCAGCAGCCAAGCCCTAGAGGGCTACGAGCAGTACTTC. Encoded protein: CASSQALEGYEQYF.

The rearrangement joins TRBV30 to TRBJ2-1; maybe TRBD1 (5 bases). Germline lookup yields CDR1 GTSNPN and CDR2 SVGIG (reference sequence). V was pared by 2 bases and J by 7 bases, with 12 bases between. The CDR3 is 13 residues long. Here the CDR3 reads CAWSRAGSNEQFF. The CDR3 DNA reads TGTGCCTGGAGTAGGGCAGGGTCTAATGAGCAGTTCTTC.

The rearrangement joins TRBV9 to TRBJ2-7; D might be TRBD2 (6 bases). Trimming took off 0 bases at V and 2 bases at J, with 9 bases between the two ends. Germline loops: CDR1 SGDLS, CDR2 YYNGEE. The CDR3 covers 14 residues. This CDR3 is CASSVAPGAYEQYF. CDR3 coding DNA: TGTGCCAGCAGCGTAGCCCCGGGGGCCTACGAGCAGTACTTC.

This clone was counted a single time. The chain uses TRBV6-5 and TRBJ2-3; D not certain. Trimming stripped 4 bases from V and 1 base from J, with 6 bases between. Looked up from germline, CDR1 is MNHEY and CDR2 is SVGAGI. There are 13 residues in the CDR3. Here the CDR3 reads CASSSSGTDTQYF. The CDR3 nucleotides read TGTGCCAGCAGTTCGTCCGGCACAGATACGCAGTATTTT.

Regarding this clone: The identical CDR3 is also encoded by other nucleotide sequences in the sample. This chain joins TRBV9 and TRBJ1-4; D call uncertain. The V gene lost 2 bases and the J gene lost 0 bases, with 8 bases spanning the gap. The CDR3 is 15 residues long. Per the germline V gene, CDR1 is SGDLS and CDR2 is YYNGEE. This CDR3 is CASSVGVATNEKLFF. The CDR3 nucleotides are TGTGCCAGCAGCGTGGGAGTTGCAACTAATGAAAAACTGTTTTTT. The whole variable domain, filled in from reference TRBV9 and TRBJ1-4, reads DSGVTQTPKHLITATGQRVTLRCSPRSGDLSVYWYQQSLDQGLQFLIQYYNGEERAKGNILERFSAQQFPDLHSELNLSSLELGDSALYFCASSVGVATNEKLFFGSGTQLSVL.

The J gene is TRBJ2-3, the V gene TRBV11-3; TRBD1 agrees at 7 bases. Germline CDR1 SGHNT, CDR2 YENEEA. CDR3 length: 14 amino acids. J gave up 0 bases and V 6 bases, and 3 bases lay outside the gene matches. CDR3 in DNA: TGTGCCAGCAGTCGACAGGGAAGCACAGATACGCAGTATTTT. It encodes CASSRQGSTDTQYF. Full variable domain (outside the CDR3, taken from reference TRBV11-3 and TRBJ2-3): EAGVVQSPRYKIIEKKQPVAFWCNPISGHNTLYWYLQNLGQGPELLIRYENEEAVDDSQLPKDRFSAERLKGVDSTLKIQPAELGDSAVYLCASSRQGSTDTQYFGPGTRLTVL.

The chain uses TRBV5-1 and TRBJ2-2, with 9 bases matching TRBD1. In germline, CDR1 is SGHRS, CDR2 YFSETQ. V was pared by 3 bases and J by 3 bases, with 3 bases of the junction left unmatched. The CDR3 spans 15 residues. DNA for the CDR3: TGCGCCAGCAGCTACCGGGACAGGGACACCGGGGAGCTGTTTTTT. Amino acid sequence: CASSYRDRDTGELFF.

This rearrangement joins TRBV15 to TRBJ2-5; D remains ambiguous. From germline, CDR1 is LNHNV and CDR2 YYDKDF (reference sequence). V lost 0 bases and J 3 bases, leaving 8 bases between the germline ends. The CDR3 extends over 14 amino acids. The CDR3 loop reads CATSRDQVEETQYF. As DNA, the CDR3 is TGTGCCACCAGCAGAGATCAGGTCGAAGAGACCCAGTACTTC.

The rearrangement joins TRBV18 to TRBJ2-7; no clear D gene. CDR1 and CDR2 (germline): KGHSH, LQKENI. V lost 2 bases, J lost 1 base, and 9 bases lay in between. The CDR3 has 14 amino acids. CDR3 nucleotides: TGTGCCAGCTCACCAACCCAGGTGTCCTACGAGCAGTACTTC. Amino acid sequence: CASSPTQVSYEQYF. Variable domain in full (rest from reference TRBV18 and TRBJ2-7): NAGVMQNPRHLVRRRGQEARLRCSPMKGHSHVYWYRQLPEEGLKFMVYLQKENIIDESGMPKERFSAEFPKEGPSILRIQQVVRGDSAAYFCASSPTQVSYEQYFGPGTRLTVT.

V usage is TRBV29-1 and J usage is TRBJ2-7; 7 bases align to TRBD1. CDR3 length: 15 residues. Per germline, CDR1 SQVTM and CDR2 ANQGSEA. Losses at the gene ends were 4 bases for V and 4 bases for J; bases not matched to a gene: 13. CDR3 DNA sequence: TGCAGCGTTGCCGCAGGGGGTTCTCCCTCATACGAGCAGTACTTC. Its protein product is CSVAAGGSPSYEQYF.

The V and J genes are TRBV5-4 and TRBJ1-1; possibly TRBD1 for D (6 bases). The CDR3 covers 16 residues. Germline V gives CDR1 SGHNT, CDR2 YYREEE (reference sequence). Trimming left V 1 base short and J 1 base short, with 14 bases between. The CDR3 region is CASSLFRGARNTEAFF. The CDR3 nucleotides are TGTGCCAGCAGCTTGTTCAGGGGCGCACGGAACACTGAAGCTTTCTTT.

The V call is TRBV4-2, the J call TRBJ2-4, with 9 bases matching TRBD2. Germline V gene sequence: CDR1 LGHNA, CDR2 YNFKEQ. The V and J ends lost 2 bases and 0 bases, in that order; junction bases with no gene match: 17. The CDR3 contains 21 residues. The DNA of the CDR3 is TGTGCCAGCAGCCAACACTCCTTGCGGGGGGGAGTCGAGGGAGCCAAAAACATTCAGTACTTC. Amino acids: CASSQHSLRGGVEGAKNIQYF.

This clone has more than one count but fewer than ten. The J gene is TRBJ2-1, the V gene TRBV7-2, with D maybe TRBD2 (6 bases). This CDR3 is built from 13 residues. Germline-derived CDR1 and CDR2 are SGHTA and FQGNSA. V was trimmed by 1 base and J by 14 bases, leaving 15 bases between them. CDR3 residues: CASSLVTGREEFF. CDR3 sequence (DNA): TGTGCCAGCAGCTTAGTAACTGGAAGGGAGGAGTTCTTC.

The V and J genes are TRBV18 and TRBJ2-3, with 8 bases that match TRBD2. CDR3 length: 20 residues. Unmatched junction bases numbered 15, after V lost 1 base and J lost 0 bases. The germline V gene has CDR1 KGHSH and CDR2 LQKENI. The CDR3 bases are TGTGCCAGCTCACCACACGCAGTAAAACCTAGCGGGCCAAGCACAGATACGCAGTATTTT. Residues: CASSPHAVKPSGPSTDTQYF.

The chain joins TRBV4-2 to TRBJ2-7; 7 bases are a match to TRBD1. The ends lost 0 bases at V and 3 bases at J; junction bases unmatched: 8. This CDR3 is built from 16 residues. CDR1 LGHNA and CDR2 YNFKEQ come from the germline V gene. The CDR3 bases are TGTGCCAGCAGCCAAGATCCCGGGACAGATTACTACGAGCAGTACTTC. Its translation: CASSQDPGTDYYEQYF.

The chain is built from TRBV7-2 and TRBJ2-1; D remains unclear. Germline V lookup: CDR1 SGHTA, CDR2 FQGNSA. This CDR3 spans 12 amino acids. The V gene lost 2 bases and the J gene lost 7 bases, with 6 bases spanning the gap. CDR3 DNA: TGTGCCAGCAGCTTACAGAGGAATGAGCAGTTCTTC. As protein: CASSLQRNEQFF.